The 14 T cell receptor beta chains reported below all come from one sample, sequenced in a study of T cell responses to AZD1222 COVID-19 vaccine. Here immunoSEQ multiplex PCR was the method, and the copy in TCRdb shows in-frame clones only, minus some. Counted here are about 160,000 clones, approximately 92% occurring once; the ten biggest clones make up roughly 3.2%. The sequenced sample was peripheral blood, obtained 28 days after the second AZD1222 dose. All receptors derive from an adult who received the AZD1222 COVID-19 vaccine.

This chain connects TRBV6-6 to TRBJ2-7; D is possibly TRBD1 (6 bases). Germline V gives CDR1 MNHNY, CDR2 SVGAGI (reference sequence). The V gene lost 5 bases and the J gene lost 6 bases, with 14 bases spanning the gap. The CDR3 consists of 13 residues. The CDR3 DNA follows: TGTGCCAGCAGTGTCAAGGGGGAACGCGAGCAGTACTTC. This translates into CASSVKGEREQYF.

Here the CDR3 DNA reads TGTGCCAGCAGCTTAGCAGGGGGCGTAAACCTGTTTTTT. This sequence encodes CASSLAGGVNLFF. The gene calls are TRBV11-2 and TRBJ1-4, with TRBD1 matching 8 bases. The CDR3 runs to 13 residues. The germline gives CDR1 SGHAT, CDR2 FQNNGV. V dropped 1 base and J dropped 14; count of bases not matched to a gene: 6. Together with reference TRBV11-2 and TRBJ1-4, the CDR3 gives the full variable domain: EAGVAQSPRYKIIEKRQSVAFWCNPISGHATLYWYQQILGQGPKLLIQFQNNGVVDDSQLPKDRFSAERLKGVDSTLKIQPAKLEDSAVYLCASSLAGGVNLFFGSGTQLSVL.

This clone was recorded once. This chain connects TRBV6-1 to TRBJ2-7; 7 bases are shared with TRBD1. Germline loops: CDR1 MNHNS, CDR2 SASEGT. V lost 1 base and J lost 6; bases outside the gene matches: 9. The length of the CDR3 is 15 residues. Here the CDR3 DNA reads TGTGCCAGCAGTGAAGGACAGGGACCCTTGGGCGAGCAGTACTTC. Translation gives CASSEGQGPLGEQYF.

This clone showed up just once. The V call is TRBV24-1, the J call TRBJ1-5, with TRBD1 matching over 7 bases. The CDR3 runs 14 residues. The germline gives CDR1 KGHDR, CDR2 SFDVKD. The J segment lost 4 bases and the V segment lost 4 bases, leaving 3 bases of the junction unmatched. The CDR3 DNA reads TGTGCCACCAGTGACCTGGGACAGAATCAGCCCCAGCATTTT. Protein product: CATSDLGQNQPQHF.

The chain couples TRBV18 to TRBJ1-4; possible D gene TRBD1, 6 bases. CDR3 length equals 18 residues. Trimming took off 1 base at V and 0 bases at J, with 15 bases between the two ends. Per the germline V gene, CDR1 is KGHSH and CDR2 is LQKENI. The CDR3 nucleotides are TGTGCCAGCTCACCACTTCCGGGACACCCTTCAACTAATGAAAAACTGTTTTTT. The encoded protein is CASSPLPGHPSTNEKLFF.

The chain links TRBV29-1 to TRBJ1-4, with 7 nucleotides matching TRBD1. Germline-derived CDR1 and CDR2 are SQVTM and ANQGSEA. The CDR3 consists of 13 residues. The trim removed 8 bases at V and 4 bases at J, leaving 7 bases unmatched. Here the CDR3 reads CSLEGAGNEKLFF. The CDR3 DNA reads TGCAGCTTGGAGGGGGCCGGTAATGAAAAACTGTTTTTT.

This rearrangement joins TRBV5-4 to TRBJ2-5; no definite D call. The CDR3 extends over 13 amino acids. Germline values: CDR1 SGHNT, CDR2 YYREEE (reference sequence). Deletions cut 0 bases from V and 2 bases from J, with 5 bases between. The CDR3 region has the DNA TGTGCCAGCAGCTTGGCCCAGCAAGAGACCCAGTACTTC. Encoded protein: CASSLAQQETQYF.

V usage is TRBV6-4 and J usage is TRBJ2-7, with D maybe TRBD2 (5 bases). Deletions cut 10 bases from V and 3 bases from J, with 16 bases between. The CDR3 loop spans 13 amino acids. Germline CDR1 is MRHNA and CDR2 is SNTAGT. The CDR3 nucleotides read TGTGCCACCGGAGGCACAATCTACTACGAGCAGTACTTC. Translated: CATGGTIYYEQYF.

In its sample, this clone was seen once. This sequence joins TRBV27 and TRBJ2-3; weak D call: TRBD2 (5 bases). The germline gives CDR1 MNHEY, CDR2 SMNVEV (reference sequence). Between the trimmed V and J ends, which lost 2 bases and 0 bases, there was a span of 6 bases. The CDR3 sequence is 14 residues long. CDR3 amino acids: CASSLPGSTDTQYF. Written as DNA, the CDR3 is TGTGCCAGCAGTTTACCGGGGAGCACAGATACGCAGTATTTT.

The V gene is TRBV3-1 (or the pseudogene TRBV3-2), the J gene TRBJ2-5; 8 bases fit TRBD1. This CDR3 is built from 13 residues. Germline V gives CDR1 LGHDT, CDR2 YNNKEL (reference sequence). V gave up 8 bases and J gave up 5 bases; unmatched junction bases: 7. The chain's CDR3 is CASGQGAVETQYF. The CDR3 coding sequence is TGTGCCAGCGGGCAGGGGGCGGTGGAGACCCAGTACTTC.

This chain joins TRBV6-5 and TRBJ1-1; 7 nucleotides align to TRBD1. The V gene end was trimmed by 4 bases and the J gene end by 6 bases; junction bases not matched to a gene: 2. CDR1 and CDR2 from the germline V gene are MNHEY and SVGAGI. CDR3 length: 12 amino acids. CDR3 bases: TGTGCCAGCAGTTCCGGGACAGCTGAAGCTTTCTTT. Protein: CASSSGTAEAFF.

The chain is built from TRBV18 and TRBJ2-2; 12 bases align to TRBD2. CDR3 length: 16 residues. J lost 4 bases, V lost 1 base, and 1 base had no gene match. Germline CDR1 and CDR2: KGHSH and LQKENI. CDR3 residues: CASSPQTSGSTGELFF. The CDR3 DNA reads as TGTGCCAGCTCACCACAGACTAGCGGGAGCACCGGGGAGCTGTTTTTT. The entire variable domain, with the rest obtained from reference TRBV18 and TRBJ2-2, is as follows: NAGVMQNPRHLVRRRGQEARLRCSPMKGHSHVYWYRQLPEEGLKFMVYLQKENIIDESGMPKERFSAEFPKEGPSILRIQQVVRGDSAAYFCASSPQTSGSTGELFFGEGSRLTVL.

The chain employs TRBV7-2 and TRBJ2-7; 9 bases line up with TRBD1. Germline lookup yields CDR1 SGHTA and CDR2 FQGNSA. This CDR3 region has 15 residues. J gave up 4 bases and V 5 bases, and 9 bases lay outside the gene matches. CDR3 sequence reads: CASSPPGQGKYEQYF. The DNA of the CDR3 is TGTGCCAGCAGCCCCCCGGGACAGGGTAAATACGAGCAGTACTTC.

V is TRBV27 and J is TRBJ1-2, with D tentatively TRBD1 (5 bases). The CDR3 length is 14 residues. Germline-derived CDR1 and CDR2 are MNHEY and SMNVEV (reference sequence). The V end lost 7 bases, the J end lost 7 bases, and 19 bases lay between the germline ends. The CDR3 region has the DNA TGTGCCAGCAAAACCGGGCAGGGCGGTAGTGGCTACACCTTC. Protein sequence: CASKTGQGGSGYTF.